Listed here is a single T cell receptor (beta chain). Only in-frame clones appear in the TCRdb table, and some are missing; sequencing was by immunoSEQ multiplex PCR. The table lists some 77,000 clones, roughly 90% of them singletons, with around 0.4% in the top ten. V was pared by 8 bases and J by 3 bases, with 6 bases of the junction left unmatched. The CDR3 loop spans 14 amino acids. CDR1 MDHEN and CDR2 SYDVKM come from the germline V gene. The sample is drawn from a study of technical replicates of blood from a few donors. The TCR sequence derives from a human donor in good health. The rearrangement uses TRBV28 and TRBJ2-3; 9 nucleotides match TRBD2. Sequenced: T cells isolated from PBMCs. The CDR3 DNA reads TGTGCCAGCGTTAAAAGCGGGAGGACAGATACGCAGTATTTT. Translated, it gives CASVKSGRTDTQYF.